This TCR beta chain was sequenced during a study of blood T cells in healthy people across ages. As regards this clonotype: One end of the junction is discordant with germline, which a read error may explain.

Germline loops: CDR1 MNHNS, CDR2 SASEGT. The CDR3 extends over 15 amino acids. With a J-beta primer mix and a sample-barcoded 5' primer, a second PCR ran 7 to 11 cycles. TCRdb reanalysed the 5' RACE reads using MiXCR and keeps one entry per CDR3 protein. Here the sample spans about 1 million distinct CDR3 sequences, under 45% being singletons. This chain connects TRBV6-1 to TRBJ2-2; D may be TRBD2 (6 bases). The clonotype comes from a woman aged 55-75 years in good health. The sequenced material came from blood. CDR3: CASSEQGGNAGELFF. CDR3 DNA: TGTGCCAGCAGTGAGCAGGGCGGGAACGCCGGGGAGCTGTTTTTT.